A selection of T cell receptor beta chains follows, all from one sample in a study of blood T cell repertoires in COVID-19. Produced via immunoSEQ multiplex PCR; TCRdb's table is partial and in-frame only. The sample has about 74,000 clones; roughly 88% are singletons. Material: peripheral blood. The receptor set was obtained from a woman older than 75 with active or convalescent COVID-19. CDR3s include the opening cysteine and the closing phenylalanine or tryptophan. The order of the fields is CDR3 length, clone size, D gene, J gene, V gene, CDR3 protein, CDR3 DNA. The D gene is left open where the match is weak. Expanded clones get a size class; other rows say once, few or many, or leave the size out.

>16|.|TRBD1|TRBJ1-1|TRBV6-5
CASSYRARTGGTEAFF
TGTGCCAGCAGTTACCGCGCGAGGACAGGGGGCACTGAAGCTTTCTTT
>15|.|.|TRBJ1-4|TRBV19
CASSISFATNEKLFF
TGTGCCAGTAGTATTTCTTTTGCAACTAATGAAAAACTGTTTTTT
>14|.|.|TRBJ1-1|TRBV6-5
CASRRSGRNTEAFF
TGTGCCAGCAGAAGGAGCGGGAGGAACACTGAAGCTTTCTTT
>15|.|TRBD1|TRBJ1-6|TRBV11-2
CASSLERGRNSPLHF
TGTGCCAGCAGCTTAGAGAGGGGGCGGAATTCACCCCTCCACTTT
>14|.|.|TRBJ1-2|TRBV2
CASSEVGRGDGYTF
TGTGCCAGCAGTGAAGTGGGGCGCGGGGATGGCTACACCTTC
>13|.|TRBD1|TRBJ1-5|TRBV30
CAYTTGGNQPQHF
TGTGCCTACACGACAGGGGGGAATCAGCCCCAGCATTTT
>16|once|.|TRBJ2-5|TRBV5-1
CASSLDGSPIQETQYF
TGCGCCAGCAGCTTGGACGGTAGCCCGATACAAGAGACCCAGTACTTC
>15|.|.|TRBJ1-1|TRBV4-2
CASSQGGRRNTEAFF
TGTGCCAGCAGCCAAGGTGGCAGGCGGAACACTGAAGCTTTCTTT
>13|.|.|TRBJ2-7|TRBV30
CAWSTSGAYEQYF
TGTGCCTGGAGCACTTCGGGGGCCTACGAGCAGTACTTC
>16|.|TRBD2|TRBJ2-1|TRBV27
CASSLWSSGTVNEQFF
TGTGCCAGCAGTTTATGGTCTAGCGGGACTGTCAATGAGCAGTTCTTC
>16|.|.|TRBJ2-3|TRBV7-6
CASSFRQWGYTDTQYF
TGTGCCAGCAGCTTCCGACAGTGGGGTTACACGGATACGCAGTATTTT
>11|.|.|TRBJ2-5|TRBV12-3/TRBV12-4
CASSSGETQYF
TGTGCCAGCAGTTCAGGAGAGACCCAGTACTTC
>17|once|.|TRBJ2-5|TRBV5-6
CASSLITRDTWRETQYF
TGTGCCAGCAGCTTGATTACTCGGGACACCTGGAGGGAGACCCAGTACTTC
>16|.|TRBD1|TRBJ1-6|TRBV7-9
CASSLVRTGGNSPLHF
TGTGCCAGCAGCTTAGTTAGGACAGGGGGTAATTCACCCCTCCACTTT
>16|.|TRBD2|TRBJ2-1|TRBV19
CASSLRSGGFYNEQFF
TGTGCCAGTAGTCTTCGGAGCGGGGGATTCTACAATGAGCAGTTCTTC
>13|.|.|TRBJ1-2|TRBV24-1
CATSDPGMIGYTF
TGTGCCACCAGTGATCCGGGGATGATTGGCTACACCTTC
>15|.|.|TRBJ1-2|TRBV18
CASSPNFKDGDGYTF
TGTGCCAGCTCACCAAACTTTAAGGATGGAGATGGCTACACCTTC
>13|.|.|TRBJ1-5|TRBV4-3
CASSRDTREPQHF
TGCGCCAGCAGCCGAGACACCCGAGAGCCCCAGCATTTT
>15|.|TRBD2|TRBJ2-2|TRBV7-9
CASSLSGGNAGELFF
TGTGCCAGCAGCTTATCGGGAGGGAACGCCGGGGAGCTGTTTTTT
>13|.|.|TRBJ1-1|TRBV6-2/TRBV6-3
CASSGAGITEAFF
TGTGCCAGCAGTGGGGCTGGTATCACTGAAGCTTTCTTT
>12|.|.|TRBJ1-4|TRBV5-6
CASSSNNEKLFF
TGTGCCAGCAGCTCAAATAATGAAAAACTGTTTTTT
>16|.|TRBD2|TRBJ2-1|TRBV6-1
CASSGAGAGTYNEQFF
TGTGCCAGCAGTGGGGCCGGAGCGGGGACCTACAATGAGCAGTTCTTC
>15|.|TRBD1|TRBJ1-1|TRBV4-3
CASSHQQGLNTEAFF
TGCGCCAGCAGCCACCAACAGGGGCTTAACACTGAAGCTTTCTTT
>17|.|TRBD1|TRBJ2-5|TRBV6-2/TRBV6-3
CASSPIPPGQGQETQYF
TGTGCCAGCAGTCCGATTCCCCCGGGACAGGGCCAAGAGACCCAGTACTTC
>14|.|TRBD1|TRBJ2-2|TRBV19
CATSRDRVTGELFF
TGTGCCACCTCCCGGGACAGGGTTACCGGGGAGCTGTTTTTT
>15|.|TRBD2|TRBJ2-1|TRBV3-1/TRBV3-2
CASSQVGLAYNEQFF
TGTGCCAGCAGCCAGGTGGGACTAGCCTACAATGAGCAGTTCTTC